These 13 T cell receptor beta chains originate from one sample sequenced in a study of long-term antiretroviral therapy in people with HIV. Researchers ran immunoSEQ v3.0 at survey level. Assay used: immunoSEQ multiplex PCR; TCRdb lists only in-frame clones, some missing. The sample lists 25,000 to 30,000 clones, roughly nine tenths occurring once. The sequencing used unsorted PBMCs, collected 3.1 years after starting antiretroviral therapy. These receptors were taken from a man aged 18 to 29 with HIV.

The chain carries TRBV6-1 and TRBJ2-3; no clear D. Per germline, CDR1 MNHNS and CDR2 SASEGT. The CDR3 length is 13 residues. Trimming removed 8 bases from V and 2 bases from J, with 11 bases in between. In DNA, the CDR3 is TGTGCCAGCTCCAGCCTTTTCACAGATACGCAGTATTTT. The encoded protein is CASSSLFTDTQYF.

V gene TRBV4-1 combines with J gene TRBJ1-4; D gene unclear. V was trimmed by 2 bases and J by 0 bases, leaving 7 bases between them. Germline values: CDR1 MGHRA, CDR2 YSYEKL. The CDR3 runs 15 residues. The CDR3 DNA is TGCGCCAGCAGCCAACTGGCTGCAACTAATGAAAAACTGTTTTTT. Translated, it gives CASSQLAATNEKLFF.

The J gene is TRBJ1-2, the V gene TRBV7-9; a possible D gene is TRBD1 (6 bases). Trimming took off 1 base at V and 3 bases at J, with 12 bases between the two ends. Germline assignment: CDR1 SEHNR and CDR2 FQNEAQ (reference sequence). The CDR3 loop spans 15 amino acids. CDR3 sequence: CASSLVATGDYGYTF. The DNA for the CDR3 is TGTGCCAGCAGCTTAGTGGCGACAGGAGACTATGGCTACACCTTC.

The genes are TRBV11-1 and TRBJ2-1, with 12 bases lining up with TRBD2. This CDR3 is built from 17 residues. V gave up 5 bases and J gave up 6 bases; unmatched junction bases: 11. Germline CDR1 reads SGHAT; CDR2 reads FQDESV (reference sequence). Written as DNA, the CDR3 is TGTGCCAGCAGCCGCCCTAGCGGGAGGGCCCTAGCCAATGAGCAGTTCTTC. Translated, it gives CASSRPSGRALANEQFF.

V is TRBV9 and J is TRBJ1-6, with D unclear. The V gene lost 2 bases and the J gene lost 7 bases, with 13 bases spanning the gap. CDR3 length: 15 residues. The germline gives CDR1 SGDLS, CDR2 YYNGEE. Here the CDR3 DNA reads TGTGCCAGCAGCGTGGGAGGGCTCGGAAATTCACCCCTCCACTTT. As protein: CASSVGGLGNSPLHF. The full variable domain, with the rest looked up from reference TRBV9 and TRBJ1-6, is DSGVTQTPKHLITATGQRVTLRCSPRSGDLSVYWYQQSLDQGLQFLIQYYNGEERAKGNILERFSAQQFPDLHSELNLSSLELGDSALYFCASSVGGLGNSPLHFGNGTRLTVT.

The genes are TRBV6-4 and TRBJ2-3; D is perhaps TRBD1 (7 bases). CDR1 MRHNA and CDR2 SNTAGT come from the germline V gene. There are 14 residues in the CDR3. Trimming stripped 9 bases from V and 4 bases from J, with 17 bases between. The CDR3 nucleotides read TGTGCCAGTTCCGCGGAGGGGGCGTCAGATACGCAGTATTTT. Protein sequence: CASSAEGASDTQYF.

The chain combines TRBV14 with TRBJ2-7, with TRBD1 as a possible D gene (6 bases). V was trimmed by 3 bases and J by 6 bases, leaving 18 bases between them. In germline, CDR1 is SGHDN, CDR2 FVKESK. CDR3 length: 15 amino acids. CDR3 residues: CASSHPMDSLCEQYF. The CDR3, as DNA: TGTGCCAGCAGCCACCCAATGGACAGTCTCTGCGAGCAGTACTTC.

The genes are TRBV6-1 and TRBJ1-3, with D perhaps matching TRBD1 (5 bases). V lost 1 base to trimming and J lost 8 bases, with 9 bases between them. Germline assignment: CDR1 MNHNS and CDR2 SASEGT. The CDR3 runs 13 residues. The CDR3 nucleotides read TGTGCCAGCAGTGAAGGGGGCTTTGACACCATATATTTT. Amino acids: CASSEGGFDTIYF.

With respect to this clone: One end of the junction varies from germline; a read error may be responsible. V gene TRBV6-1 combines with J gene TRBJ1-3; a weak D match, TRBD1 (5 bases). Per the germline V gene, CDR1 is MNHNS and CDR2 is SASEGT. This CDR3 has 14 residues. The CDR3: CASSKAWGGNTIYF. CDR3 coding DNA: TGTGCCAGCAGTAAAGCTTGGGGCGGAAACACCATATATTTT.

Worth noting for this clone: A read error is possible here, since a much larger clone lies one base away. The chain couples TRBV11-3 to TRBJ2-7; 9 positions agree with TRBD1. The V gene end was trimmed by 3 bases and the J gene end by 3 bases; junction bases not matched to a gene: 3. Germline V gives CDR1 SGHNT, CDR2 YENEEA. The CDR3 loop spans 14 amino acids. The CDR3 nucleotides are TGTGCCAGCAGCTTGGGGGACAGGGACTACGAGCAGTACTTC. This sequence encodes CASSLGDRDYEQYF.

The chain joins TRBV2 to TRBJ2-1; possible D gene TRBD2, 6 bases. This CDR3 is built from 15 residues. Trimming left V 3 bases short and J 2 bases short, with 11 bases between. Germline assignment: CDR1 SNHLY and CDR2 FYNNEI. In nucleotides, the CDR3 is TGTGCCAGCAGTGACCGGGAGATGCCCTACAATGAGCAGTTCTTC. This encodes CASSDREMPYNEQFF.

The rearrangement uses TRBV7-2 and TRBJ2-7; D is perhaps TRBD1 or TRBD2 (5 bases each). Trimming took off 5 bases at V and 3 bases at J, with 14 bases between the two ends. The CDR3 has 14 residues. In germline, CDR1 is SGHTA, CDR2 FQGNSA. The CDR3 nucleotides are TGTGCCAGCAGCACCCAGGGACGGGGCTACGAGCAGTACTTC. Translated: CASSTQGRGYEQYF.

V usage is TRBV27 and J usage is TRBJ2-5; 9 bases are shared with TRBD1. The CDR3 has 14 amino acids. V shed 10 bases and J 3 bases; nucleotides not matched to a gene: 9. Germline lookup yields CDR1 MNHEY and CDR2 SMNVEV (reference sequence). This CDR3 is CANPEGDREETQYF. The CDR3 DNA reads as TGTGCCAACCCCGAAGGGGACAGGGAAGAGACCCAGTACTTC.